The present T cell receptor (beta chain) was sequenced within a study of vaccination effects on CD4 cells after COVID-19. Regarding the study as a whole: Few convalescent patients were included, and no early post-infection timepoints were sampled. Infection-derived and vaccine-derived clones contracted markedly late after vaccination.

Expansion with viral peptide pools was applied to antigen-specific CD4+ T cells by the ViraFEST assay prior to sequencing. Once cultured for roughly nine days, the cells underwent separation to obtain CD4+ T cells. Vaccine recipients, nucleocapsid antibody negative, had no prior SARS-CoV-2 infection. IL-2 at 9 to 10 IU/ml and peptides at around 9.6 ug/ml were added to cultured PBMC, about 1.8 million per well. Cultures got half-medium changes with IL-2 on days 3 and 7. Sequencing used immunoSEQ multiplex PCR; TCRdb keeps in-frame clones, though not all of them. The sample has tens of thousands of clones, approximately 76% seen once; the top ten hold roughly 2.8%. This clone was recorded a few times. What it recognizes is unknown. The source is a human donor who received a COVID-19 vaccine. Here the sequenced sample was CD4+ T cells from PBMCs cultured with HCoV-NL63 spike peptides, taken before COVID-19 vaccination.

The CDR3 sequence is CASSLDRHLNYGYTF. The CDR3 DNA follows: TGTGCCAGCAGCTTAGACAGGCATCTTAACTATGGCTACACCTTC. The genes are TRBV7-2 and TRBJ1-2, with D maybe TRBD1 (5 bases). CDR1 and CDR2 (germline): SGHTA, FQGNSA. V was shortened by 1 base and J by 1 base, with 10 bases between the two germline ends. This CDR3 region has 15 residues.